This entry is about one TCR beta chain. No cognate antigen has been identified for it. Base-call qualities are not available, and no considerably larger clone is one nucleotide away. Different DNA sequences within this sample yield the same CDR3. The sample belongs to a study of blood T cell repertoires in COVID-19 (dated by TCRdb to the early 2020s). Looking at the study overall: Samples covering the acute and convalescent phases of COVID-19 were provided by collaborators in the United States, Italy and Spain. Where available, HLA class I and class II types were obtained from metadata supplied by the sample provider rather than from assay-based typing. Subjects who had been exposed to COVID-19, were actively infected with it, or had recovered from it provided the deeply sampled blood TCRbeta repertoires that made up the dataset. The material from the prospective study consisted of cDNA or gDNA derived from T cells, B-cell-depleted T cells, or PBMCs. Samples came from the ongoing ImmuneRACE study (first 160 participants) plus 1,254 subjects from 6 global collaborators. A de-identified subject ID, COVID-19 status, age in years and sex were almost always included in the sample metadata. The repertoires were released in a freely available public database meant as a resource for research on the immune response to SARS-CoV-2. The paper's findings and limits, for the study overall: Clinical and demographic metadata were provided uncurated, with the amount varying by source and participant.

TCRbeta CDR3 regions were amplified from genomic DNA by means of the immunoSEQ Assay, a bias-controlled multiplex PCR. Under the source paper's analysis protocol: The number of nucleated cells in each sample was estimated from the amplification of reference gene primers within the assay. Sequence reads were collapsed and filtered to measure the absolute abundance of every unique TCRbeta CDR3 rearrangement. Productive Simpson clonality was computed per sample as the square root of Simpson's diversity index over productive rearrangements. Entries here come from immuneACCESS through TCRdb and include only in-frame sequences with V and J called. Some clones fail to appear in such tables; in the studies checked, an unresolved V gene covers under half of the shortfall, and the cause of the remainder is unknown. V and J calls and clone size are copied from that table; D and trimming were computed from the DNA. Across this sample there are roughly 170,000 clones, with approximately 84% seen only once. Clones ranked in the top ten supply roughly 8% of the sample.

Looking up the germline V gene (reference sequence) yields CDR1 LNHDA and CDR2 SQIVND. V loses 3 bases, J loses 6 bases, and the germline ends lie 15 bases apart. From cysteine to phenylalanine, the CDR3 is 15 amino acids long. The CDR3 DNA has 45 bases and is translated from base 1. Another Seattle source contributed samples from volunteer blood donors who had recovered from COVID-19. Collaborating institutions collected whole blood in K2EDTA tubes following their own protocols. Collaborator samples were shipped for TCRbeta analysis as frozen whole blood, isolated PBMCs, or DNA extracted from either sample type.

The specimen was peripheral blood. The sequence was obtained from a man in his forties who had recovered from COVID-19. The V and J genes are TRBV19 and TRBJ2-1; a tentative D match to TRBD2 spans 5 bases. DNA sequence: TGTGCCAGTAGTATGACACGAACTAGATCCAATGAGCAGTTCTTC. Translation gives CASSMTRTRSNEQFF.